These 21 T cell receptor beta chains were sequenced from one sample in a study of cytomegalovirus exposure and HLA in healthy donors. The PCR contained 60 Vbeta and 13 Jbeta primers. Measured with immunoSEQ multiplex PCR; TCRdb has only the in-frame clones, and not every one. The table shows 150,000 or so clones, with around 75% occurring only once. The sequenced material came from PBMCs. Receptors were obtained from a man aged 25-40 years in good health and CMV-seropositive.

J is TRBJ2-7 and V is TRBV4-1; 12 nucleotides line up with TRBD1. Germline V gene lookup returns CDR1 MGHRA and CDR2 YSYEKL. Germline trimming cut 3 bases from V and 4 bases from J; bases unmatched to any gene: 10. This CDR3 has 17 amino acids. This CDR3 reads CASSHSPGTGGVYEQYF. For the CDR3, the DNA is TGCGCCAGCAGCCACTCACCCGGGACAGGGGGCGTTTACGAGCAGTACTTC.

The V gene is TRBV19, the J gene TRBJ1-5; TRBD1 might be the D (6 bases). Per germline, CDR1 LNHDA and CDR2 SQIVND (reference sequence). V lost 6 bases and J lost 1, with 13 bases in between. The CDR3 contains 15 residues. The CDR3 nucleotides read TGTGCCAGTAGCCTACAGGGATCCAGCAATCAGCCCCAGCATTTT. This encodes CASSLQGSSNQPQHF.

The rearrangement joins TRBV6-5 to TRBJ1-1; D perhaps matches TRBD1 (6 bases). This CDR3 is 11 amino acids long. The germline V gene has CDR1 MNHEY and CDR2 SVGAGI. The V gene lost 11 bases and the J gene lost 4 bases, with 11 bases spanning the gap. This CDR3 reads CASRGGTEAFF. The CDR3 DNA is TGTGCCTCCAGAGGGGGCACTGAAGCTTTCTTT.

This sequence joins TRBV7-8 and TRBJ1-5; 8 bases are a match to TRBD1. The germline gives CDR1 SGHVS, CDR2 FQNEAQ. The CDR3 is 17 residues long. The ends lost 5 bases at V and 3 bases at J; junction bases unmatched: 12. The CDR3 here is CASSLNPRTGTNQPQHF. The CDR3 nucleotides are TGTGCCAGCAGCCTAAACCCTAGGACAGGGACCAATCAGCCCCAGCATTTT. Using reference TRBV7-8 and TRBJ1-5 for the parts outside the CDR3, the full variable domain is GAGVSQSPRYKVAKRGQDVALRCDPISGHVSLFWYQQALGQGPEFLTYFQNEAQLDKSGLPSDRFFAERPEGSVSTLKIQRTQQEDSAVYLCASSLNPRTGTNQPQHFGDGTRLSIL.

The J gene is TRBJ2-6, the V gene TRBV7-3, with no clear D. Trimming left V 7 bases short and J 2 bases short, with 9 bases between. The length of the CDR3 is 14 residues. CDR1 and CDR2 from the germline V gene are SGHTA and FQGTGA. DNA for the CDR3: TGTGCCAGCACGGGTGATCCTGGGGCCAACGTCCTGACTTTC. This gives the protein CASTGDPGANVLTF.

The rearrangement joins TRBV5-6 to TRBJ2-7; 11 bases match TRBD1. The V gene end was trimmed by 5 bases and the J gene end by 6 bases; junction bases not matched to a gene: 7. Germline CDR1 and CDR2: SGHDT and YYEEEE. This CDR3 has 14 residues. The CDR3 is CASSSGTGGPEQYF. Written as DNA, the CDR3 is TGTGCCAGCAGTTCCGGGACAGGGGGTCCCGAGCAGTACTTC. The whole variable domain, filled in from reference TRBV5-6 and TRBJ2-7, reads DAGVTQSPTHLIKTRGQQVTLRCSPKSGHDTVSWYQQALGQGPQFIFQYYEEEERQRGNFPDRFSGHQFPNYSSELNVNALLLGDSALYLCASSSGTGGPEQYFGPGTRLTVT.

This chain connects TRBV9 to TRBJ1-3; D is unresolved. V was cut by 0 bases and J by 2 bases, with 18 bases left in between. The CDR3 consists of 18 residues. Germline V gene sequence: CDR1 SGDLS, CDR2 YYNGEE. CDR3 in amino acids: CASSVVAGAQRPGNTIYF. The CDR3 DNA reads TGTGCCAGCAGCGTAGTAGCGGGTGCCCAAAGACCTGGAAACACCATATATTTT. Using reference TRBV9 and TRBJ1-3 for the parts outside the CDR3, the full variable domain is DSGVTQTPKHLITATGQRVTLRCSPRSGDLSVYWYQQSLDQGLQFLIQYYNGEERAKGNILERFSAQQFPDLHSELNLSSLELGDSALYFCASSVVAGAQRPGNTIYFGEGSWLTVV.

Here the CDR3 DNA reads TGTGCCAGCAGTGTCTCCGGGACAGGGGGTGGCTACACCTTC. It specifies CASSVSGTGGGYTF. V is TRBV6-1 and J is TRBJ1-2; 11 nucleotides line up with TRBD1. Per the germline V gene, CDR1 is MNHNS and CDR2 is SASEGT. J lost 7 bases, V lost 4 bases, and 5 bases had no gene match. The CDR3 loop spans 14 amino acids.

The CDR3 nucleotides read TGTGCCACCAGCAACGAGGGCGGGCGGGACTATGGCTACACCTTC. Its translation is CATSNEGGRDYGYTF. This chain joins TRBV15 and TRBJ1-2; D is unclear. Germline CDR1 is LNHNV and CDR2 is YYDKDF (reference sequence). This CDR3 region has 15 residues. Trimming pared 4 bases from V and 3 bases from J, leaving 15 bases between.

This clone was seen once. The chain carries TRBV27 and TRBJ2-3, with a weak D call TRBD1 (5 bases). Trimming took off 7 bases at V and 6 bases at J, with 14 bases between the two ends. The CDR3 contains 13 residues. The germline V gene encodes CDR1 MNHEY and CDR2 SMNVEV (reference sequence). CDR3: CASNNGAEDTQYF. For the CDR3, the DNA is TGTGCCAGCAATAATGGGGCGGAGGATACGCAGTATTTT.

This chain connects TRBV5-4 to TRBJ2-7, with D possibly TRBD1 on 5 matching bases. The V gene lost 4 bases and the J gene lost 0 bases, with 14 bases spanning the gap. This CDR3 contains 15 residues. CDR1 and CDR2 (germline): SGHNT, YYREEE (reference sequence). The CDR3 region is CASSGQGSSSYEQYF. The CDR3 DNA reads as TGTGCCAGCAGCGGCCAGGGAAGCAGCTCCTACGAGCAGTACTTC.

The chain uses TRBV7-8 and TRBJ2-2, with TRBD2 matching over 10 bases. CDR3 length: 17 residues. Unmatched junction bases numbered 7, after V lost 1 base and J lost 5 bases. Germline V gene data show CDR1 as SGHVS and CDR2 as FQNEAQ. CDR3: CASSLVSGRTGTGELFF. CDR3 in DNA: TGTGCCAGCAGCTTAGTTAGCGGGAGGACGGGAACCGGGGAGCTGTTTTTT. The full variable domain, its missing parts supplied by reference TRBV7-8 and TRBJ2-2, is GAGVSQSPRYKVAKRGQDVALRCDPISGHVSLFWYQQALGQGPEFLTYFQNEAQLDKSGLPSDRFFAERPEGSVSTLKIQRTQQEDSAVYLCASSLVSGRTGTGELFFGEGSRLTVL.

The chain carries TRBV5-6 and TRBJ2-7; 9 nucleotides match TRBD1. V dropped 5 bases and J dropped 7; count of bases not matched to a gene: 10. The germline CDR1 and CDR2 sequences are SGHDT and YYEEEE. The CDR3 is 14 amino acids. The CDR3 spells CASSLLGQGREQYF. In DNA, the CDR3 is TGTGCCAGCAGTCTCCTAGGACAGGGGCGGGAGCAGTACTTC.

The chain couples TRBV28 to TRBJ2-1; D possibly corresponds to TRBD2 (5 bases). V lost 11 bases, J lost 7 bases, and 12 bases lay in between. The germline gives CDR1 MDHEN, CDR2 SYDVKM. CDR3 length: 11 amino acids. CDR3 sequence reads: CACGPGNEQFF. For the CDR3, the DNA is TGTGCCTGCGGGCCCGGTAATGAGCAGTTCTTC.

This chain links TRBV27 with TRBJ2-5, with 7 bases lining up with TRBD1. The CDR3 consists of 14 residues. The germline V gene has CDR1 MNHEY and CDR2 SMNVEV (reference sequence). The V gene end was trimmed by 5 bases and the J gene end by 5 bases; junction bases not matched to a gene: 8. CDR3 nucleotide sequence: TGTGCCAGCAGTGTACAGGGGTTAGGGGAGACCCAGTACTTC. Translation gives CASSVQGLGETQYF.

V and J are TRBV5-1 and TRBJ2-3; 8 bases map to TRBD1. Germline V gene sequence: CDR1 SGHRS, CDR2 YFSETQ. The length of the CDR3 is 12 residues. V lost 5 bases, J lost 5 bases, and 1 base stayed unmatched. This chain's CDR3 is CASRQGEDTQYF. The CDR3 DNA follows: TGCGCCAGCAGACAGGGGGAAGATACGCAGTATTTT.

A word on this clone: Other DNA variants within this sample encode the same CDR3. V usage is TRBV27 and J usage is TRBJ2-1; 13 nucleotides agree with TRBD2. Trimming removed 4 bases from V and 7 bases from J; junction bases left unmatched: 4. Germline V gene lookup returns CDR1 MNHEY and CDR2 SMNVEV (reference sequence). The CDR3 consists of 15 residues. This CDR3 is CASSSGLAGVNEQFF. As DNA, the CDR3 is TGTGCCAGCAGTTCCGGACTAGCGGGAGTTAATGAGCAGTTCTTC.

The chain employs TRBV19 and TRBJ2-3; the match to TRBD2 covers 10 bases. V lost 6 bases to trimming and J lost 0 bases; unmatched junction nucleotides: 9. The CDR3 has 17 amino acids. Germline lookup yields CDR1 LNHDA and CDR2 SQIVND (reference sequence). CDR3 DNA: TGTGCCAGTAGCGGATCTAGCGGGGGCTCTAGCACAGATACGCAGTATTTT. Amino acids: CASSGSSGGSSTDTQYF.

V usage is TRBV6-5 and J usage is TRBJ2-7, with 10 bases lining up with TRBD1. The junction had 14 bases not matched to a gene; V was cut back by 10 bases and J by 5 bases. The CDR3 is made up of 15 amino acids. In germline, CDR1 is MNHEY, CDR2 SVGAGI. The CDR3 DNA reads TGTGCCACCTATGGGGGGGGACAGGGGCTTCACGAGCAGTACTTC. Translation gives CATYGGGQGLHEQYF.

The chain has TRBV29-1 and TRBJ2-3; the match to TRBD2 covers 8 bases. The CDR3 extends over 13 amino acids. The V and J ends lost 7 bases and 6 bases, in that order; junction bases with no gene match: 9. The V gene's germline CDR1 is SQVTM and CDR2 ANQGSEA. This CDR3 is CSGEGTSRDTQYF. The DNA for the CDR3 is TGCAGCGGGGAAGGGACTAGTCGGGATACGCAGTATTTT.

The chain is built from TRBV28 and TRBJ2-7; D is possibly TRBD1 (5 bases). Trimming took off 6 bases at V and 2 bases at J, with 20 bases between the two ends. In germline, CDR1 is MDHEN, CDR2 SYDVKM. This CDR3 contains 16 residues. The CDR3 sequence is CASSFPRRDGTYEQYF. The CDR3, as DNA: TGTGCCAGCAGCTTTCCCCGCAGGGATGGCACCTACGAGCAGTACTTC.